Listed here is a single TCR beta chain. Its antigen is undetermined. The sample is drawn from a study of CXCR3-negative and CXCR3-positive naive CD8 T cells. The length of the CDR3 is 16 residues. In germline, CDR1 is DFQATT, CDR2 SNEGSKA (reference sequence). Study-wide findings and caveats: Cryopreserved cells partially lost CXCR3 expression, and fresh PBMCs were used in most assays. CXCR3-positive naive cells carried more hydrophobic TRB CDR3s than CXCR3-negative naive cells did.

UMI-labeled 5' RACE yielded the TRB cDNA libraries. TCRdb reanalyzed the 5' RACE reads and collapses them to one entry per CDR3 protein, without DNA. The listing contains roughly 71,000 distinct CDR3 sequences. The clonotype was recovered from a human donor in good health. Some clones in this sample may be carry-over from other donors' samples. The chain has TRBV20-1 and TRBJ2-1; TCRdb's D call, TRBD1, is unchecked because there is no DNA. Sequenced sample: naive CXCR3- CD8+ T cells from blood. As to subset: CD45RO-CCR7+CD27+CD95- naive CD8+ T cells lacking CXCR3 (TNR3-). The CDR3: CSAPTGGQLNHNEQFF.